This T cell receptor beta chain came from a study of shared clonotypes between healthy human individuals. Points from the study as a whole: Among four donors, approximately 4.6% of naive CD4 clonotypes were found in common. Non-shared clonotypes had lower generation probabilities than clonotypes shared by all four sorted-subset donors. Researchers found naive subsets generally carried larger estimated richness than memory subsets.

This clone has just a few counts. Its antigen is still unknown. TCRdb's copy holds only in-frame clones and misses some; the assay was immunoSEQ multiplex PCR. The data show fewer than 1 million clones, with 90% to 97% seen just once and less than 0.25% held by the top ten. Naive-designated CD8 cells lacked CD45RO, were positively enriched for CCR7, and omitted terminally differentiated effector memory CD45RA+ cells. The V end lost 3 bases, the J end lost 7 bases, and 21 bases lay between the germline ends. Germline CDR1 and CDR2: SEHNR and FQNEAQ (reference sequence). CDR3 length: 16 amino acids. The chain has TRBV7-9 and TRBJ1-2, with TRBD1 as a possible D gene (6 bases). The material sequenced was naive CD8+ T cells sorted from blood. The receptor comes from a man between 25 and 39 years old in good health. CDR3 loop: CASSFPLNRELSGYTF. For the CDR3, the DNA is TGTGCCAGCAGCTTCCCCCTTAACAGGGAACTAAGTGGCTACACCTTC.